The clone carrying this TCR beta chain was detected only a few times. Its specificity is not known. This specimen belongs to a study of cytomegalovirus exposure and HLA in healthy donors. Study-wide findings and caveats: Specificity of three CMV-associated chains for CMV antigens was verified in vitro. Most subjects had HLA-A and HLA-B alleles reportedly predicted accurately by TCR beta sequences.

This CDR3 is 15 amino acids long. The V and J ends lost 6 bases and 8 bases, in that order; junction bases with no gene match: 13. Germline loops: CDR1 MNHNY, CDR2 SVGAGI (reference sequence). The PCR made use of 60 Vbeta and 13 Jbeta primers. Sequencing was performed with immunoSEQ multiplex PCR; in TCRdb, only in-frame clones are kept and a portion is missing. The data show about 120,000 clones, over 75% seen once. The source is a man aged 35-49 years in good health and CMV-seropositive. Sequencing was performed on PBMCs. V usage is TRBV6-6 and J usage is TRBJ2-1; 7 nucleotides align to TRBD2. CDR3 sequence (DNA): TGTGCCAGCAGCGGCATAGGGAGGGTGATGTATGAGCAGTTCTTC. Translating gives CASSGIGRVMYEQFF.